These 29 T cell receptor beta chains were sequenced from one sample in a study of shared clonotypes between healthy human individuals. Profiling relied on immunoSEQ multiplex PCR, and the TCRdb table lists in-frame clones only, not all of them. The table includes more than 900,000 clones, approximately 78% detected once. Sequenced sample: memory CD4+ T cells from PBMCs. Specified subset: CD45RA-negative fraction. The receptors come from a young man in good health. Some clones in this sample may be carry-over from other donors' samples.

J is TRBJ2-5 and V is TRBV29-1; the D gene is possibly TRBD1 (6 bases). V was cut by 7 bases and J by 5 bases, with 17 bases left in between. CDR3 length: 13 residues. CDR1 is SQVTM and CDR2 is ANQGSEA in the germline V gene. The DNA of the CDR3 is TGCAGCGCTTCAATGATGAGGGGGGAGACCCAGTACTTC. It codes for CSASMMRGETQYF.

The V gene is TRBV5-1, the J gene TRBJ2-5; 8 nucleotides match TRBD2. CDR3 length equals 14 residues. Germline CDR1 is SGHRS and CDR2 is YFSETQ. With 7 bases clipped from V and 4 bases from J, the junction kept 9 bases outside the gene matches. DNA of the CDR3: TGCGCCAGCCACTCGGGGGGGCAGGGAGAGACCCAGTACTTC. Protein product: CASHSGGQGETQYF.

Regarding this clone: The junction and the germline gene differ at one end; a read error may be behind it. This chain uses TRBV7-7 with TRBJ2-1; 12 bases fit TRBD1. CDR1 and CDR2 from the germline V gene are SSHAT and FNYEAQ (reference sequence). The CDR3 covers 15 residues. The CDR3 sequence is CASSKGQGALDEQFF. In DNA form, the CDR3 reads TGTGCTAGCAGCAAGGGACAGGGGGCCCTTGATGAGCAGTTCTTC.

This chain connects TRBV2 to TRBJ2-1; D is unclear. The length of the CDR3 is 13 residues. Trimming took off 5 bases at V and 9 bases at J, with 14 bases between the two ends. Germline CDR1 reads SNHLY; CDR2 reads FYNNEI. The CDR3 protein is CASSPPSYAEQFF. CDR3 DNA sequence: TGTGCCAGCAGTCCGCCGAGTTATGCTGAGCAGTTCTTC. The complete variable domain, with remaining parts taken from reference TRBV2 and TRBJ2-1, reads EPEVTQTPSHQVTQMGQEVILRCVPISNHLYFYWYRQILGQKVEFLVSFYNNEISEKSEIFDDQFSVERPDGSNFTLKIRSTKLEDSAMYFCASSPPSYAEQFFGPGTRLTVL.

This sequence joins TRBV19 and TRBJ1-2, with TRBD1 as a possible D gene (5 bases). The CDR3 is 13 residues long. V was clipped by 5 bases and J by 6 bases, with 13 bases between them. From germline, CDR1 is LNHDA and CDR2 SQIVND (reference sequence). CDR3 nucleotides: TGTGCCAGTAGTTCTCGGGGGTGGCATGGCTACACCTTC. Protein sequence: CASSSRGWHGYTF.

The gene calls are TRBV21-1 and TRBJ1-2. TRBV21-1 is a pseudogene locus. There are 15 residues in the CDR3. This CDR3 reads CASSKVLVQGDGYTF. The DNA for the CDR3 is TGTGCCAGCAGCAAAGTACTCGTACAAGGGGACGGCTACACCTTC.

The V gene is TRBV2, the J gene TRBJ1-1; tentatively, D is TRBD1 (5 bases). CDR1 and CDR2 from the germline V gene are SNHLY and FYNNEI. This CDR3 contains 14 residues. V was trimmed by 3 bases and J by 4 bases, leaving 12 bases between them. The CDR3 DNA reads as TGTGCCAGCAGTGATTGGGATGGGGGCACTGAAGCTTTCTTT. Translation gives CASSDWDGGTEAFF.

As for this clone: At one of its ends the junction is not consistent with the germline gene, which may arise from a read error. The rearrangement links TRBV2 to TRBJ1-1, with a weak D call TRBD1 (6 bases). CDR3 length: 14 residues. Germline V gene sequence: CDR1 SNHLY, CDR2 FYNNEI. DNA of the CDR3: TGTGCCAGCATCAGTAGTACAGGGAACCCTGAAGCTTTCTTT. It is translated as CASISSTGNPEAFF. Drawing the rest from reference TRBV2 and TRBJ1-1, the complete variable domain is EPEVTQTPSHQVTQMGQEVILRCVPISNHLYFYWYRQILGQKVEFLVSFYNNEISEKSEIFDDQFSVERPDGSNFTLKIRSTKLEDSAMYFCASISSTGNPEAFFGQGTRLTVV.

The gene calls are TRBV28 and TRBJ2-3, with TRBD2 identical over 7 bases. This CDR3 is built from 15 residues. CDR1 MDHEN and CDR2 SYDVKM come from the germline V gene. V shed 3 bases, J shed 6 bases, and the junction held 9 bases outside the gene matches. DNA for the CDR3: TGTGCCAGCAGTTTTGTGAGGGAGGGCCGGGATACGCAGTATTTT. Translation gives CASSFVREGRDTQYF.

A note on this clone: The identical CDR3 is also encoded by other nucleotide sequences in the sample. The rearrangement links TRBV5-1 to TRBJ2-7; D possibly corresponds to TRBD2 (5 bases). The CDR3 covers 12 residues. The germline V gene has CDR1 SGHRS and CDR2 YFSETQ. V gave up 4 bases and J gave up 3 bases, with 8 bases separating them. CDR3: CASSSGGYEQYF. The CDR3 DNA sequence: TGCGCCAGCAGCAGCGGTGGCTACGAGCAGTACTTC.

This clone came up many times. The V call is TRBV27, the J call TRBJ2-1; TRBD2 might be the D (6 bases). The CDR3 has 19 residues. Per the germline V gene, CDR1 is MNHEY and CDR2 is SMNVEV (reference sequence). With 3 bases removed from V and 4 bases from J, the gap between germline ends came to 25 bases. The CDR3 coding sequence is TGTGCCAGCAGTTTGAACGTAGCGGATTTAGGGGCCAAATACAATGAGCAGTTCTTC. It encodes CASSLNVADLGAKYNEQFF.

The CDR3 coding sequence is TGTGCCAGCAGGCTCTTTTCGGGACAGGGGCGGGATGAGCAGTTCTTC. Residues: CASRLFSGQGRDEQFF. The chain recombines TRBV4-2 with TRBJ2-1; 10 nucleotides match TRBD1. Trimming cost V 6 bases and J 8 bases; bases outside gene matches: 13. Germline lookup yields CDR1 LGHNA and CDR2 YNFKEQ. The CDR3 is 16 amino acids.

This chain uses TRBV7-2 with TRBJ2-1; 14 bases are shared with TRBD2. Unmatched junction bases numbered 9, after V lost 4 bases and J lost 1 base. The CDR3 is made up of 19 amino acids. Germline V CDR1 and CDR2: SGHTA, FQGNSA. The CDR3 DNA is TGTGCCAGCAGCTCTATGGGACTAGCGGGAGAGGGTTCCTACAATGAGCAGTTCTTC. Protein: CASSSMGLAGEGSYNEQFF.

The chain recombines TRBV7-3 with TRBJ2-7; D gene ambiguous. The ends were cut back, 5 bases at V and 3 bases at J, with 11 bases in the middle. In germline, CDR1 is SGHTA, CDR2 FQGTGA. This CDR3 region has 13 residues. The CDR3 spells CASSPGPGYEQYF. CDR3 in DNA: TGTGCCAGCAGCCCCGGTCCGGGCTACGAGCAGTACTTC.

V usage is TRBV29-1 and J usage is TRBJ2-1; D may be TRBD1 or TRBD2 (5 bases each). The CDR3 contains 12 residues. Trimming removed 4 bases at V and 8 bases at J, with 12 bases between. Germline V gene sequence: CDR1 SQVTM, CDR2 ANQGSEA. The CDR3 coding sequence is TGCAGCGTTGCCTCGAGAGGGGATGAGCAGTTCTTC. Its protein is CSVASRGDEQFF.

The chain recombines TRBV4-2 with TRBJ2-4; 11 nucleotides match TRBD1. V was clipped by 5 bases and J by 6 bases; unmatched bases: 12. CDR1 is LGHNA and CDR2 is YNFKEQ in the germline V gene. The CDR3 sequence is 17 residues long. CDR3 residues: CASSWGRTGTGGNIQYF. For the CDR3, the DNA is TGTGCCAGCAGCTGGGGACGGACCGGGACAGGGGGAAACATTCAGTACTTC.

This clone came up a few times. The chain carries TRBV5-1 and TRBJ1-1; the D is unclear. CDR1 is SGHRS and CDR2 is YFSETQ in the germline V gene. V was clipped by 9 bases and J by 1 base, with 16 bases between them. This CDR3 spans 14 amino acids. The CDR3 DNA follows: TGCGCCACCACAAAGGGCCGGGAGAACACTGAAGCTTTCTTT. The encoded protein is CATTKGRENTEAFF.

The V and J genes are TRBV5-4 and TRBJ2-7; the match to TRBD2 covers 9 bases. This CDR3 has 13 amino acids. Per the germline V gene, CDR1 is SGHNT and CDR2 is YYREEE (reference sequence). The junction had 8 bases not matched to a gene; V was cut back by 0 bases and J by 13 bases. CDR3 sequence reads: CASSLEREASRYF. The CDR3 DNA is TGTGCCAGCAGCTTGGAGCGGGAGGCCTCCAGATACTTC.

CDR3 sequence (DNA): TGTGCCAGCAGCCCAACTAGCGCAGAGACCCAGTACTTC. Translated: CASSPTSAETQYF. V usage is TRBV4-2 and J usage is TRBJ2-5; 7 bases match TRBD2. V lost 4 bases and J lost 4; bases outside the gene matches: 3. Looked up from germline, CDR1 is LGHNA and CDR2 is YNFKEQ. The CDR3 contains 13 residues.

The rearrangement joins TRBV27 to TRBJ2-5, with D possibly being TRBD2 (5 bases). CDR3 length: 13 amino acids. CDR1 and CDR2 (germline): MNHEY, SMNVEV (reference sequence). V was pared by 5 bases and J by 4 bases, with 11 bases between. DNA of the CDR3: TGTGCCAGCAGTCGATCGGGGAGAGAGACCCAGTACTTC. Translation gives CASSRSGRETQYF.

The chain joins TRBV7-3 to TRBJ2-5; D remains unclear. V was clipped by 0 bases and J by 1 base, with 9 bases between them. The CDR3 spans 15 residues. Germline V lookup: CDR1 SGHTA, CDR2 FQGTGA. Written as DNA, the CDR3 is TGTGCCAGCAGCTTAACCGGTCGGTTCCAAGAGACCCAGTACTTC. Its translation: CASSLTGRFQETQYF.

The chain joins TRBV11-1 to TRBJ2-5; perhaps TRBD2 as D (6 bases). The length of the CDR3 is 14 residues. Trimming shortened V by 1 base and J by 5 bases, and 11 bases separated the two germline ends. CDR1 is SGHAT, CDR2 FQDESV, per germline (reference sequence). CDR3 amino acids: CASSLVGGRETQYF. The CDR3 region has the DNA TGTGCCAGCAGCTTAGTCGGAGGGCGGGAGACCCAGTACTTC. Looking up the rest from reference TRBV11-1 and TRBJ2-5 gives the full variable domain: EAEVAQSPRYKITEKSQAVAFWCDPISGHATLYWYRQILGQGPELLVQFQDESVVDDSQLPKDRFSAERLKGVDSTLKIQPAELGDSAMYLCASSLVGGRETQYFGPGTRLLVL.

CDR3 in amino acids: CASSLTRGSGYTF. The CDR3 bases are TGTGCCAGCAGCTTAACCAGGGGAAGTGGCTACACCTTC. This rearrangement joins TRBV13 to TRBJ1-2; TRBD1 is a possible D gene (6 bases). The V gene's germline CDR1 is PRHDT and CDR2 FYEKMQ (reference sequence). The CDR3 has 13 residues. V was clipped by 2 bases and J by 7 bases, with 11 bases between them.

The chain has TRBV6-5 and TRBJ2-3; 7 bases map to TRBD2. The length of the CDR3 is 13 residues. The trim removed 11 bases at V and 6 bases at J, leaving 11 bases unmatched. Germline CDR1 reads MNHEY; CDR2 reads SVGAGI. The CDR3 here is CACKGRAGDTQYF. The CDR3 nucleotides are TGTGCCTGCAAGGGGAGGGCGGGGGATACGCAGTATTTT.

The genes are TRBV4-3 and TRBJ2-4; 10 positions match TRBD1. With 4 bases clipped from V and 5 bases from J, the junction kept 5 bases outside the gene matches. Germline lookup yields CDR1 LGHNA and CDR2 YSLEER. This CDR3 is built from 15 residues. CDR3 nucleotides: TGCGCCAGCAGCCTTTACGGGACAGGGGAAAACATTCAGTACTTC. It translates to CASSLYGTGENIQYF.

V is TRBV18 and J is TRBJ2-5, with TRBD2 matching 7 bases. Trimming cost V 3 bases and J 2 bases; bases outside gene matches: 12. CDR1 and CDR2 (germline): KGHSH, LQKENI. The CDR3 is made up of 17 amino acids. CDR3: CASSPQQPSGEQETQYF. CDR3 bases: TGTGCCAGCTCACCCCAACAGCCTAGCGGCGAGCAAGAGACCCAGTACTTC. Full variable domain (remainder filled in from reference TRBV18 and TRBJ2-5): NAGVMQNPRHLVRRRGQEARLRCSPMKGHSHVYWYRQLPEEGLKFMVYLQKENIIDESGMPKERFSAEFPKEGPSILRIQQVVRGDSAAYFCASSPQQPSGEQETQYFGPGTRLLVL.

The V call is TRBV5-1, the J call TRBJ2-7; 9 positions match TRBD2. J lost 3 bases, V lost 5 bases, and 12 bases had no gene match. From germline, CDR1 is SGHRS and CDR2 YFSETQ. This CDR3 contains 16 residues. The CDR3 region has the DNA TGCGCCAGCAGGCCCCAATTCCTAGCGGGAAACTACGAGCAGTACTTC. Translation: CASRPQFLAGNYEQYF.

This clone has a handful of counts. The rearrangement links TRBV2 to TRBJ2-7, with 8 bases matching TRBD2. Germline CDR1 and CDR2: SNHLY and FYNNEI. The V gene end was trimmed by 8 bases and the J gene end by 3 bases; junction bases not matched to a gene: 9. This CDR3 region has 14 residues. The CDR3 bases are TGTGCCAGCTGTACTGGCGGGAGGAACTACGAGCAGTACTTC. This translates into CASCTGGRNYEQYF.

CDR3 amino acids: CASSQGGPGQGSASYEQYF. The CDR3, as DNA: TGTGCCAGCAGCCAAGGGGGCCCTGGACAGGGGAGCGCCTCCTACGAGCAGTACTTC. J is TRBJ2-7 and V is TRBV4-2, with 9 bases identical to TRBD1. Germline V gene data show CDR1 as LGHNA and CDR2 as YNFKEQ. The CDR3 is made up of 19 amino acids. J lost 0 bases, V lost 1 base, and 13 bases had no gene match.